This TCR beta chain was recovered during a study of tumor-infiltrating lymphocytes in primary liver carcinoma. CDR3 length: 15 residues. Germline V gene data show CDR1 as SGHVS and CDR2 as FQNEAQ. The V and J ends lost 8 bases and 6 bases, in that order; junction bases with no gene match: 11. Starting material of 450 to 500 ng total RNA yielded TCR beta cDNA via a constant-region primer. Slightly modified ARM-PCR with three nested multiplex PCR rounds yielded TCR beta libraries. For approximately 9 cycles apiece, the opening two PCR rounds ran with TRBV1-TRBV30 forward primers and a C-beta reverse primer. TCRdb reprocessed the multiplex PCR reads via MiXCR and lists one record per CDR3 protein. This table has roughly 120,000 distinct CDR3 sequences, under 65% appearing once. The sample holds many counts of this clonotype. For each extraction, RNA and DNA were obtained together from about 19-30 mg of unsorted bulk tissue.

Sequencing was done on a sample of liver tumor tissue from sampling region 3. Subset of the sample: tumor region T3, left-lateral pole. The rearrangement joins TRBV7-8 to TRBJ2-3; 10 bases align to TRBD1. This TCR was sampled from a woman in her fifties or sixties with primary liver carcinoma and hepatitis B virus infection. Written as DNA, the CDR3 is TGTGCCAGCGGCCGGGACAGGGGCCCTTGGGATACGCAGTATTTT. Its translation is CASGRDRGPWDTQYF.